This T cell receptor beta chain was retrieved from a study of blood T cells in healthy people across ages. Alongside a J-beta primer mix, a sample-barcoded 5' primer served in a second PCR lasting about 7 to 12 cycles. A single record per CDR3 protein comes from TCRdb applying MiXCR to the 5' RACE reads. Of 750,000 to 950,000 distinct CDR3 sequences in the sample, about 55% are singletons; the top ten hold about 42%. Per the germline V gene, CDR1 is MDHEN and CDR2 is SYDVKM. V was cut by 2 bases and J by 0 bases, with 8 bases left in between. The CDR3 sequence is 15 residues long. The chain has TRBV28 and TRBJ2-4; D is ambiguous. The clonotype comes from a man older than 75 in good health. Sequences were obtained from blood. Written as DNA, the CDR3 is TGTGCCAGCAGTTTAGCCACCTTAGCCAAAAACATTCAGTACTTC. It encodes CASSLATLAKNIQYF.